The 21 T cell receptor beta chains listed next were all sequenced from one sample in a study of OX40 agonist ivuxolimab in advanced cancers. Generated by immunoSEQ multiplex PCR, the TCRdb table keeps only in-frame clones and is missing some. The profile shows fewer than 90,000 clones, around 86% of them singletons. The sequencing here drew on CD4+ or CD8+ T cells sorted from blood, taken in a trial of the OX40 agonist ivuxolimab. All receptors come from an adult with an advanced solid tumor such as melanoma, head and neck, liver or kidney cancer.

The chain couples TRBV5-6 to TRBJ2-7; D gene unclear. CDR3 length equals 12 residues. In germline, CDR1 is SGHDT, CDR2 YYEEEE. Deletions cut 2 bases from V and 9 bases from J, with 12 bases between. The CDR3: CASSLVVFGQYV. The CDR3 region has the DNA TGTGCCAGCAGCTTAGTGGTCTTTGGGCAGTACGTC.

V and J are TRBV5-6 and TRBJ2-1, with 8 bases that match TRBD2. After removal of 2 bases from V and 6 bases from J, the junction contained 7 bases not matched to a gene. This CDR3 is built from 15 residues. The germline V gene has CDR1 SGHDT and CDR2 YYEEEE. CDR3 DNA: TGTGCCAGCAGCTTACCGGGACTAGGGGCCAATGAGCAGTTCTTC. This sequence encodes CASSLPGLGANEQFF. Full variable domain (rest looked up from reference TRBV5-6 and TRBJ2-1): DAGVTQSPTHLIKTRGQQVTLRCSPKSGHDTVSWYQQALGQGPQFIFQYYEEEERQRGNFPDRFSGHQFPNYSSELNVNALLLGDSALYLCASSLPGLGANEQFFGPGTRLTVL.

The chain employs TRBV6-5 and TRBJ1-2; 7 nucleotides match TRBD1. CDR1 is MNHEY and CDR2 is SVGAGI in the germline V gene. V was clipped by 6 bases and J by 4 bases; unmatched bases: 11. CDR3 size: 15 residues. This CDR3 reads CASRRDREGAYGYTF. CDR3 DNA: TGTGCCAGCAGAAGGGACAGAGAGGGGGCCTATGGCTACACCTTC.

This sequence joins TRBV6-5 and TRBJ1-2; D is uncertain. The ends were cut back, 5 bases at V and 3 bases at J, with 10 bases in the middle. Looked up from germline, CDR1 is MNHEY and CDR2 is SVGAGI. CDR3 length equals 13 residues. Here the CDR3 reads CASSRRRHYGYTF. CDR3 nucleotide sequence: TGTGCCAGCAGTAGACGGAGACACTATGGCTACACCTTC.

The chain uses TRBV2 and TRBJ2-7, with 7 bases fitting TRBD2. The germline gives CDR1 SNHLY, CDR2 FYNNEI. This CDR3 spans 12 amino acids. The ends lost 6 bases at V and 5 bases at J; junction bases unmatched: 4. CDR3 coding DNA: TGTGCCAGCAGCCGGGAGGTGGACGAGCAGTACGTC. This encodes CASSREVDEQYV.

The chain links TRBV5-4 to TRBJ1-6; D perhaps matches TRBD1 (6 bases). Germline V CDR1 and CDR2: SGHNT, YYREEE (reference sequence). The V end was cut by 2 bases, the J end by 7 bases, with 10 bases between. The length of the CDR3 is 14 residues. CDR3 bases: TGTGCCAGCAGCTTACAGGGAACGAATTCACCCCTCCACTTT. This sequence encodes CASSLQGTNSPLHF.

This chain joins TRBV7-2 and TRBJ2-3; D possibly corresponds to TRBD1 (5 bases). This CDR3 region has 14 residues. Trimming took off 6 bases at V and 2 bases at J, with 12 bases between the two ends. Germline V gene data show CDR1 as SGHTA and CDR2 as FQGNSA. In DNA form, the CDR3 reads TGTGCCAGCAGGGAACAGGCAGCCACAGATACGCAGTATTTT. It encodes CASREQAATDTQYF.

J is TRBJ2-5 and V is TRBV5-6; no clear D. The ends were cut back, 1 base at V and 2 bases at J, with 12 bases in the middle. This CDR3 has 15 amino acids. CDR1 and CDR2 (germline): SGHDT, YYEEEE. CDR3 loop: CASSLIVRQQETQYF. The CDR3 DNA reads TGTGCCAGCAGCTTGATTGTGAGGCAGCAAGAGACCCAGTACTTC.

This clone was found a few times. Other DNA sequences in this specimen translate into the identical CDR3. The chain links TRBV7-3 to TRBJ2-1; D might be TRBD1 or TRBD2, each matching 5 bases. This CDR3 has 13 residues. The ends were cut back, 4 bases at V and 6 bases at J, with 10 bases in the middle. Germline-derived CDR1 and CDR2 are SGHTA and FQGTGA. Here the CDR3 reads CASSSGPGNEQFF. CDR3 bases: TGTGCCAGCAGCTCGGGACCAGGCAATGAGCAGTTCTTC.

The chain joins TRBV7-8 to TRBJ2-7, with 11 bases matching TRBD2. The CDR3 sequence is 15 residues long. Trimming at V came to 6 bases and at J to 6 bases, leaving 10 bases not matched to a gene. Germline assignment: CDR1 SGHVS and CDR2 FQNEAQ. This CDR3 is CASRPRLAGRTEQYF. The CDR3 region has the DNA TGTGCCAGCAGACCTCGACTAGCGGGGCGTACCGAGCAGTACTTC.

This clone has just one count. Relative to the germline gene, one junction end is altered; a read error may explain this. The genes are TRBV12-5 and TRBJ2-7, with 14 bases matching TRBD2. Germline V lookup: CDR1 LGHNT, CDR2 FRNRAP. This CDR3 region has 14 residues. CDR3 sequence reads: CASGLEGTSGGGGF. CDR3 DNA: TGTGCTAGTGGTTTGGAAGGGACTAGCGGGGGTGGAGGCTTC. Full variable domain (remainder filled in from reference TRBV12-5 and TRBJ2-7): DARVTQTPRHKVTEMGQEVTMRCQPILGHNTVFWYRQTMMQGLELLAYFRNRAPLDDSGMPKDRFSAEMPDATLATLKIQPSEPRDSAVYFCASGLEGTSGGGGFGPGTRLTVT.

The V call is TRBV7-8, the J call TRBJ2-5, with a possible D match to TRBD1 (6 bases). The CDR3 length is 15 residues. Trimming removed 2 bases from V and 3 bases from J, with 13 bases in between. The germline CDR1 and CDR2 sequences are SGHVS and FQNEAQ. The CDR3 bases are TGTGCCAGCAGCTTATTAGGACAGTCAGAAGAGACCCAGTACTTC. It encodes CASSLLGQSEETQYF.

The chain has TRBV5-4 and TRBJ2-3; 9 nucleotides agree with TRBD2. The CDR3 runs 14 residues. V lost 4 bases, J lost 7 bases, and 7 bases stayed unmatched. The V gene's germline CDR1 is SGHNT and CDR2 YYREEE (reference sequence). The DNA of the CDR3 is TGTGCCAGCAGCGGGGGGACTAGCCCCTATACGCAGTATTTT. The encoded protein is CASSGGTSPYTQYF.

The chain recombines TRBV19 with TRBJ1-3; 7 bases map to TRBD1. This CDR3 is 15 amino acids long. Germline trimming cut 4 bases from V and 2 bases from J; bases unmatched to any gene: 5. Germline loops: CDR1 LNHDA, CDR2 SQIVND (reference sequence). DNA for the CDR3: TGTGCCAGTAGTACCCAGGGGGGAACTGGAAACACCATATATTTT. The encoded protein is CASSTQGGTGNTIYF.

This clone was counted only a few times. The rearrangement links TRBV7-2 to TRBJ2-1; 9 positions match TRBD2. The germline V gene encodes CDR1 SGHTA and CDR2 FQGNSA. J gave up 6 bases and V 5 bases, and 5 bases lay outside the gene matches. The CDR3 has 14 residues. CDR3 sequence (DNA): TGTGCCAGCAGCAGAGCGGGGGGTTTCAATGAGCAGTTCTTC. Residues: CASSRAGGFNEQFF.

V usage is TRBV4-1 and J usage is TRBJ2-5, with 7 bases fitting TRBD1. J lost 7 bases, V lost 4 bases, and 12 bases had no gene match. The CDR3 is made up of 15 amino acids. CDR1 and CDR2 from the germline V gene are MGHRA and YSYEKL. The DNA for the CDR3 is TGCGCCAGCAGCCCCCCCGGACAGGTTGCGGCGACCCAGTACTTC. Its translation: CASSPPGQVAATQYF.

The chain combines TRBV14 with TRBJ2-1; the match to TRBD1 covers 8 bases. V was pared by 4 bases and J by 4 bases, with 3 bases of the junction left unmatched. This CDR3 region has 14 residues. Germline assignment: CDR1 SGHDN and CDR2 FVKESK. The CDR3 DNA reads TGTGCCAGCAGCCTGGGACAGGAATACAATGAGCAGTTCTTC. Translating gives CASSLGQEYNEQFF.

The genes are TRBV7-2 and TRBJ1-2; tentatively, D is TRBD1 (5 bases). Per germline, CDR1 SGHTA and CDR2 FQGNSA. This CDR3 region has 15 residues. V was shortened by 5 bases and J by 8 bases, with 21 bases between the two germline ends. CDR3 in amino acids: CASSAHTGARDGYTF. CDR3 bases: TGTGCCAGCAGCGCCCATACCGGGGCCAGGGACGGCTACACCTTC.

This clone occurred a few times. The genes are TRBV9 and TRBJ2-1; 10 nucleotides agree with TRBD1. V was pared by 1 base and J by 4 bases, with 2 bases of the junction left unmatched. Germline V gives CDR1 SGDLS, CDR2 YYNGEE. This CDR3 is built from 15 residues. This CDR3 is CASSVRDRGYNEQFF. The DNA for the CDR3 is TGTGCCAGCAGCGTAAGGGACAGGGGTTACAATGAGCAGTTCTTC.

This clone was observed a handful of times. The chain has TRBV7-6 and TRBJ1-3; D unclear. The length of the CDR3 is 14 residues. Germline-derived CDR1 and CDR2 are SGHVS and FNYEAQ. V shed 5 bases and J shed 0 bases, with 8 bases lying between them. In nucleotides, the CDR3 is TGTGCCAGCAGCCACGGAGGCTCTGGAAACACCATATATTTT. Protein product: CASSHGGSGNTIYF.

The chain has TRBV2 and TRBJ2-5; D unclear. From germline, CDR1 is SNHLY and CDR2 FYNNEI. V lost 4 bases and J 5 bases, leaving 11 bases between the germline ends. CDR3 length: 13 amino acids. In DNA, the CDR3 is TGTGCCAGCAGTGGAGCAGTCCCCGAGACCCAGTACTTC. Translated, it gives CASSGAVPETQYF. Complete variable domain (other parts from reference TRBV2 and TRBJ2-5): EPEVTQTPSHQVTQMGQEVILRCVPISNHLYFYWYRQILGQKVEFLVSFYNNEISEKSEIFDDQFSVERPDGSNFTLKIRSTKLEDSAMYFCASSGAVPETQYFGPGTRLLVL.